Below, one TCR beta chain is given with its context. The data originate from a study of molecular identifiers for immune sequencing clone quantification. One entry per CDR3 protein results from TCRdb running MiXCR on the PCR reads. The data contain about 640,000 distinct CDR3 sequences, about 20% of them singletons. The receptor comes from a human donor in good health. Some libraries in this study had Jurkat cell RNA spiked in. Sequences were obtained from naive CD8+ T cells from blood, with Jurkat cell RNA spiked in. This sample's subset: FACS-sorted CD8+CD4-CCR7+CD45RA+ naive T cells.

The CDR3 reads CASSLWAGASYEQYF. The CDR3, as DNA: TGTGCCAGCAGCTTGTGGGCAGGGGCATCCTACGAGCAGTACTTC. The V gene is TRBV5-6, the J gene TRBJ2-7, with D tentatively TRBD1 (6 bases). The CDR3 runs 15 residues. The V and J ends lost 1 base and 1 base respectively, with 12 bases between them. The V gene's germline CDR1 is SGHDT and CDR2 YYEEEE.